Shown below are 16 T cell receptor beta chains from a single sample sequenced in a study of T cell responses to AZD1222 COVID-19 vaccine. Sequencing was performed with immunoSEQ multiplex PCR; in TCRdb, only in-frame clones are kept and a portion is missing. The sample records about 180,000 clones, 94% being singletons. Sequencing used peripheral blood, obtained 28 days after the second AZD1222 dose. The receptor source for this set is an adult who received the AZD1222 COVID-19 vaccine.

The genes are TRBV2 and TRBJ1-3, with D unresolved. This CDR3 region has 15 residues. Between the trimmed V and J ends, which lost 8 bases and 0 bases, there was a span of 14 bases. Per the germline V gene, CDR1 is SNHLY and CDR2 is FYNNEI. The CDR3 spells CASVAPEGSGNTIYF. CDR3 DNA sequence: TGTGCCAGCGTGGCTCCCGAAGGCTCTGGAAACACCATATATTTT. Filled out from reference TRBV2 and TRBJ1-3, the complete variable domain reads EPEVTQTPSHQVTQMGQEVILRCVPISNHLYFYWYRQILGQKVEFLVSFYNNEISEKSEIFDDQFSVERPDGSNFTLKIRSTKLEDSAMYFCASVAPEGSGNTIYFGEGSWLTVV.

This clone was counted once. The gene calls are TRBV3-1 (or the pseudogene TRBV3-2) and TRBJ1-1; TRBD1 might be the D (5 bases). The germline V gene encodes CDR1 LGHDT and CDR2 YNNKEL (reference sequence). V lost 4 bases and J 1 base, leaving 13 bases between the germline ends. The CDR3 has 15 residues. The chain's CDR3 is CASSRGRVPNTEAFF. CDR3 coding DNA: TGTGCCAGCAGCCGGGGCCGGGTGCCGAACACTGAAGCTTTCTTT.

On this clone itself: A junction end diverges from the germline sequence, so it may reflect a read error. The rearrangement joins TRBV7-8 to TRBJ2-1; tentatively, D is TRBD2 (6 bases). The CDR3 extends over 17 amino acids. Germline V lookup: CDR1 SGHVS, CDR2 FQNEAQ. The CDR3 DNA is TGTGCCGGCAGCTTAGGTGGTTTCGGGGGCTCCTACAATGAGCAGTTCTTC. Translated, it gives CAGSLGGFGGSYNEQFF.

V gene TRBV5-1 combines with J gene TRBJ2-3; a possible D gene is TRBD2 (6 bases). Germline CDR1 reads SGHRS; CDR2 reads YFSETQ. The CDR3 runs to 15 residues. Trimming pared 5 bases from V and 3 bases from J, leaving 16 bases between. CDR3 coding DNA: TGCGCCAGCAGTCCAACGGGGGAAGAGACAGATACGCAGTATTTT. Its protein product is CASSPTGEETDTQYF.

The V gene is TRBV2, the J gene TRBJ2-5; TRBD1 matches at 8 bases. From germline, CDR1 is SNHLY and CDR2 FYNNEI. The CDR3 extends over 15 amino acids. V gave up 2 bases and J gave up 2 bases; unmatched junction bases: 4. The CDR3 DNA reads as TGTGCCAGCAGTGAAACTGGGACAGGACAAGAGACCCAGTACTTC. Translation gives CASSETGTGQETQYF.

The gene calls are TRBV14 and TRBJ1-2; D is uncertain. V was pared by 0 bases and J by 9 bases, with 17 bases between. There are 15 residues in the CDR3. Germline V gives CDR1 SGHDN, CDR2 FVKESK. In DNA form, the CDR3 reads TGTGCCAGCAGCCAAGATCGGAACCCGGGAACACGCTACACCTTC. This encodes CASSQDRNPGTRYTF.

J is TRBJ2-3 and V is TRBV4-3; tentative D call: TRBD2 (5 bases). This CDR3 spans 16 amino acids. Deletions cut 3 bases from V and 2 bases from J, with 15 bases between. CDR1 is LGHNA, CDR2 YSLEER, per germline. The CDR3 sequence: CASSQGATTPTDTQYF. CDR3 DNA: TGCGCCAGCAGCCAGGGCGCGACTACTCCCACAGATACGCAGTATTTT.

The chain employs TRBV28 and TRBJ1-1; D unresolved. The germline V gene encodes CDR1 MDHEN and CDR2 SYDVKM. The germline V and J ends were trimmed by 2 bases and 5 bases, with 15 bases remaining between them. This CDR3 contains 15 residues. Here the CDR3 reads CASSLRWRDETEAFF. The CDR3 region has the DNA TGTGCCAGCAGTTTAAGGTGGAGGGATGAAACTGAAGCTTTCTTT. Supplemented by reference TRBV28 and TRBJ1-1, the full variable domain reads DVKVTQSSRYLVKRTGEKVFLECVQDMDHENMFWYRQDPGLGLRLIYFSYDVKMKEKGDIPEGYSVSREKKERFSLILESASTNQTSMYLCASSLRWRDETEAFFGQGTRLTVV.

This clone was found a few times. The chain combines TRBV7-9 with TRBJ1-2, with D perhaps TRBD1 (6 bases). The CDR3 runs 13 residues. Per germline, CDR1 SEHNR and CDR2 FQNEAQ (reference sequence). V was cut by 1 base and J by 8 bases, with 11 bases left in between. The CDR3 region is CASSLDRVEGYTF. The CDR3 DNA is TGTGCCAGCAGCTTAGACAGGGTGGAGGGCTACACCTTC. Supplemented by reference TRBV7-9 and TRBJ1-2, the full variable domain reads DTGVSQNPRHKITKRGQNVTFRCDPISEHNRLYWYRQTLGQGPEFLTYFQNEAQLEKSRLLSDRFSAERPKGSFSTLEIQRTEQGDSAMYLCASSLDRVEGYTFGSGTRLTVV.

The V call is TRBV3-1 (or the pseudogene TRBV3-2), the J call TRBJ2-5, with D perhaps TRBD1 (7 bases). Germline V lookup: CDR1 LGHDT, CDR2 YNNKEL (reference sequence). V was shortened by 1 base and J by 1 base, with 10 bases between the two germline ends. This CDR3 region has 15 residues. The CDR3: CASSQGGDSQETQYF. The CDR3 coding sequence is TGTGCCAGCAGCCAAGGGGGGGACAGCCAAGAGACCCAGTACTTC.

The chain has TRBV7-3 and TRBJ1-1; D call uncertain. Germline-derived CDR1 and CDR2 are SGHTA and FQGTGA. This CDR3 region has 13 residues. Trimming stripped 5 bases from V and 2 bases from J, with 9 bases between. CDR3 sequence: CASSADPNTEAFF. DNA for the CDR3: TGTGCCAGCAGCGCCGACCCTAACACTGAAGCTTTCTTT.

In the case of this clone: Given a much more abundant clone one base away, this may be a read error. The chain joins TRBV25-1 to TRBJ2-3; unclear D gene. The V and J ends lost 4 bases and 0 bases respectively, with 5 bases between them. This CDR3 comprises 13 residues. CDR1 MGHDK and CDR2 SYGVNS come from the germline V gene. CDR3: CASSGISTDTQYF. The CDR3 region has the DNA TGTGCCAGCAGTGGGATTAGCACAGATACGCAGTATTTT.

The CDR3 nucleotides read TGTGCCAGCAGTTCATCGGGGCTTCCTCGGGCTTTCTTT. It specifies CASSSSGLPRAFF. This chain links TRBV28 with TRBJ1-1, with a tentative D call TRBD1 (5 bases). The CDR3 totals 13 residues. Looked up from germline, CDR1 is MDHEN and CDR2 is SYDVKM. The ends were cut back, 4 bases at V and 11 bases at J, with 17 bases in the middle.

The rearrangement uses TRBV7-6 and TRBJ2-6; a weak D match, TRBD1 (5 bases). Trimming shortened V by 3 bases and J by 3 bases, and 18 bases separated the two germline ends. Germline CDR1 reads SGHVS; CDR2 reads FNYEAQ. This CDR3 region has 18 residues. Here the CDR3 reads CASSFLLSPRDGANVLTF. The CDR3 region has the DNA TGTGCCAGCAGCTTCTTACTTTCACCCAGGGATGGGGCCAACGTCCTGACTTTC.

This sequence joins TRBV9 and TRBJ1-5; D unclear. Germline V CDR1 and CDR2: SGDLS, YYNGEE. Deletions cut 3 bases from V and 4 bases from J, with 20 bases between. The CDR3 covers 17 residues. In nucleotides, the CDR3 is TGTGCCAGCAGCGAGGGAGCAAGTTGGTCAGATAATCAGCCCCAGCATTTT. Protein: CASSEGASWSDNQPQHF.

This chain joins TRBV11-3 and TRBJ2-7, with D maybe TRBD1 (6 bases). Trimming cost V 5 bases and J 3 bases, with 20 bases left between them. CDR3 length: 16 amino acids. Germline V gene data show CDR1 as SGHNT and CDR2 as YENEEA. CDR3 sequence reads: CASSPPRTVKDYEQYF. The CDR3 DNA is TGTGCCAGCAGCCCCCCACGGACAGTGAAGGACTACGAGCAGTACTTC.